Presented here are 23 T cell receptor beta chains from one specimen sequenced in a study of radiotherapy plus CTLA-4 blockade in lung cancer. Assay used: immunoSEQ multiplex PCR; TCRdb lists only in-frame clones, some missing. The repertoire holds 50,000 to 65,000 clones, approximately 80% seen once, with 6% to 7% in the top ten. Sequenced here: peripheral blood, sampled from a patient treated with radiotherapy plus ipilimumab. Receptors originate from a human donor with non-small cell lung cancer whose response to radiotherapy plus ipilimumab could not be evaluated.

The chain links TRBV19 to TRBJ2-3, with 8 bases identical to TRBD2. V gave up 6 bases and J gave up 7 bases; unmatched junction bases: 15. The CDR3 covers 16 residues. Germline CDR1 LNHDA, CDR2 SQIVND (reference sequence). The CDR3 nucleotides are TGTGCCAGTAGAGCCCCGGGTAGCGGGGATCCAAATACGCAGTATTTT. It translates to CASRAPGSGDPNTQYF.

V is TRBV5-4 and J is TRBJ2-1; TRBD2 matches 9 bases. The CDR3 has 15 residues. V lost 0 bases, J lost 7 bases, and 5 bases stayed unmatched. The germline CDR1 and CDR2 sequences are SGHNT and YYREEE (reference sequence). The CDR3 loop reads CASSLVGGRGNEQFF. The CDR3, as DNA: TGTGCCAGCAGCTTGGTAGGCGGGAGGGGAAATGAGCAGTTCTTC.

The chain combines TRBV19 with TRBJ1-1, with a possible D match to TRBD1 (5 bases). The V and J ends lost 2 bases and 1 base respectively, with 23 bases between them. The length of the CDR3 is 19 residues. Germline V gives CDR1 LNHDA, CDR2 SQIVND (reference sequence). As DNA, the CDR3 is TGTGCCAGTAGTATACCCCTCGGCAGGGCCGCCTATGGGAACACTGAAGCTTTCTTT. Translating gives CASSIPLGRAAYGNTEAFF.

This chain links TRBV14 with TRBJ2-7; tentatively, D is TRBD2 (5 bases). The CDR3 totals 15 residues. V lost 1 base and J lost 0, with 10 bases in between. Looked up from germline, CDR1 is SGHDN and CDR2 is FVKESK. The CDR3 region has the DNA TGTGCCAGCAGCCAAGTTGGCGGGCGCTCCTACGAGCAGTACTTC. Protein sequence: CASSQVGGRSYEQYF.

The chain is built from TRBV27 and TRBJ2-2, with D unclear. Trimming stripped 3 bases from V and 7 bases from J, with 6 bases between. Germline CDR1 reads MNHEY; CDR2 reads SMNVEV (reference sequence). The CDR3 is 12 amino acids. CDR3 protein: CASSLPSGELFF. In nucleotides, the CDR3 is TGTGCCAGCAGTTTGCCGAGCGGGGAGCTGTTTTTT.

J is TRBJ2-2 and V is TRBV9; 16 bases are a match to TRBD2. V was pared by 2 bases and J by 1 base, with 8 bases of the junction left unmatched. Germline V gives CDR1 SGDLS, CDR2 YYNGEE. CDR3 size: 20 residues. The DNA of the CDR3 is TGTGCCAGCAGCGTTCCCCCCGGGACTAGCGGGGGGGTGAACACCGGGGAGCTGTTTTTT. Translating gives CASSVPPGTSGGVNTGELFF.

J is TRBJ2-5 and V is TRBV18, with D possibly being TRBD1 (6 bases). Germline V gene sequence: CDR1 KGHSH, CDR2 LQKENI. The CDR3 runs to 16 residues. V lost 0 bases to trimming and J lost 4 bases, with 15 bases between them. The chain's CDR3 is CASSPPTGDRRETQYF. In DNA form, the CDR3 reads TGTGCCAGCTCACCACCTACCGGCGACAGGCGAGAGACCCAGTACTTC.

The chain couples TRBV28 to TRBJ2-7, with D possibly being TRBD1 (7 bases). CDR1 is MDHEN and CDR2 is SYDVKM in the germline V gene. This CDR3 comprises 15 residues. Trimming stripped 3 bases from V and 2 bases from J, with 14 bases between. The CDR3 is CASSLGGTVAYEQYF. The CDR3 nucleotides are TGTGCCAGCAGTTTGGGCGGGACAGTAGCCTACGAGCAGTACTTC. Full variable domain (rest looked up from reference TRBV28 and TRBJ2-7): DVKVTQSSRYLVKRTGEKVFLECVQDMDHENMFWYRQDPGLGLRLIYFSYDVKMKEKGDIPEGYSVSREKKERFSLILESASTNQTSMYLCASSLGGTVAYEQYFGPGTRLTVT.

The chain employs TRBV30 and TRBJ2-5, with D possibly matching TRBD2 (6 bases). V lost 2 bases, J lost 5 bases, and 18 bases lay in between. Germline assignment: CDR1 GTSNPN and CDR2 SVGIG (reference sequence). CDR3 size: 15 residues. This chain's CDR3 is CAWSSGVLGKETQYF. CDR3 nucleotide sequence: TGTGCCTGGAGTTCGGGGGTTTTGGGGAAGGAGACCCAGTACTTC.

In DNA, the CDR3 is TGTGCCAGTAGATCCGGACAGGGGGCGCGTGGCTACACCTTC. Translating it yields CASRSGQGARGYTF. The gene calls are TRBV19 and TRBJ1-2; 11 nucleotides line up with TRBD1. Germline CDR1 reads LNHDA; CDR2 reads SQIVND (reference sequence). The trim removed 6 bases at V and 7 bases at J, leaving 7 bases unmatched. The CDR3 totals 14 residues.

This clone has only a few counts. The J gene is TRBJ2-1, the V gene TRBV19; a weak D match, TRBD1 (5 bases). V lost 9 bases and J lost 10, with 16 bases in between. Germline V gene sequence: CDR1 LNHDA, CDR2 SQIVND (reference sequence). This CDR3 spans 12 amino acids. CDR3 sequence reads: CASRPAWGEQFF. The CDR3 DNA reads as TGTGCCAGCAGGCCCGCCTGGGGCGAGCAGTTCTTC.

Only a few counts were recorded for this clone. The rearrangement joins TRBV7-2 to TRBJ2-3; unclear D gene. Germline CDR1 and CDR2: SGHTA and FQGNSA. This CDR3 is 14 amino acids long. Between the trimmed V and J ends, which lost 2 bases and 4 bases, there was a span of 10 bases. The CDR3 bases are TGTGCCAGCAGCTTACGGGTAGCCCCAGATACGCAGTATTTT. Its protein is CASSLRVAPDTQYF.

The chain carries TRBV27 and TRBJ2-5, with D tentatively TRBD1 (6 bases). Germline V gene lookup returns CDR1 MNHEY and CDR2 SMNVEV (reference sequence). With 5 bases removed from V and 5 bases from J, the gap between germline ends came to 18 bases. The CDR3 is 15 residues long. Written as DNA, the CDR3 is TGTGCCAGCAGTAACAACAGGGTGGTGGGGGAGACCCAGTACTTC. It yields the protein CASSNNRVVGETQYF.

V and J are TRBV19 and TRBJ1-1; a weak D match, TRBD1 (5 bases). The CDR3 covers 19 residues. V gave up 2 bases and J gave up 4 bases, with 26 bases separating them. Germline V CDR1 and CDR2: LNHDA, SQIVND (reference sequence). CDR3 in amino acids: CASSISFATGWAPGTEAFF. The CDR3 DNA reads as TGTGCCAGTAGTATAAGTTTCGCTACAGGATGGGCTCCGGGCACTGAAGCTTTCTTT.

The V and J genes are TRBV18 and TRBJ2-7; TRBD1 aligns across 10 bases. The trim removed 6 bases at V and 2 bases at J, leaving 7 bases unmatched. The CDR3 has 15 amino acids. CDR1 KGHSH and CDR2 LQKENI come from the germline V gene. The CDR3 sequence: CASSELTGGPYEQYF. CDR3 nucleotide sequence: TGTGCCAGCTCCGAATTGACAGGGGGCCCCTACGAGCAGTACTTC.

V gene TRBV5-1 combines with J gene TRBJ2-1; 8 nucleotides line up with TRBD1. This CDR3 is built from 16 residues. Trimming at V came to 4 bases and at J to 8 bases, leaving 14 bases not matched to a gene. Germline assignment: CDR1 SGHRS and CDR2 YFSETQ. The CDR3 DNA sequence: TGCGCCAGCAGCCTCCTCGGACAGGGAGGAATGGATGAGCAGTTCTTC. This gives the protein CASSLLGQGGMDEQFF.

The rearrangement uses TRBV28 and TRBJ2-4; 8 nucleotides line up with TRBD2. The CDR3 loop spans 17 amino acids. Germline-derived CDR1 and CDR2 are MDHEN and SYDVKM. V was clipped by 4 bases and J by 1 base; unmatched bases: 9. CDR3 in amino acids: CASSSPRGGDAKNIQYF. The CDR3 DNA is TGTGCCAGCAGTTCCCCCCGGGGGGGGGATGCCAAAAACATTCAGTACTTC.

The chain joins TRBV7-9 to TRBJ2-3; D gene uncertain. Germline lookup yields CDR1 SEHNR and CDR2 FQNEAQ (reference sequence). The CDR3 has 14 residues. Trimming removed 3 bases from V and 0 bases from J, with 7 bases in between. CDR3 in amino acids: CASSFGGSTDTQYF. The CDR3, as DNA: TGTGCCAGCAGCTTCGGCGGAAGCACAGATACGCAGTATTTT.

In its sample, this clone was seen once. V usage is TRBV6-1 and J usage is TRBJ2-3, with unresolved D. The germline CDR1 and CDR2 sequences are MNHNS and SASEGT. Deletions cut 8 bases from V and 4 bases from J, with 16 bases between. The CDR3 loop spans 14 amino acids. The CDR3 here is CASYVNLKPDTQYF. DNA of the CDR3: TGTGCCAGCTACGTGAACCTGAAGCCAGATACGCAGTATTTT.

This clone was detected a few times. The chain employs TRBV2 and TRBJ1-5, with a weak D call TRBD1 (5 bases). V shed 5 bases and J shed 6 bases, with 11 bases lying between them. Per the germline V gene, CDR1 is SNHLY and CDR2 is FYNNEI. This CDR3 has 13 residues. The CDR3 is CASSKGLRQPQHF. CDR3 sequence (DNA): TGTGCCAGCAGTAAGGGACTGCGTCAGCCCCAGCATTTT.

The chain has TRBV2 and TRBJ2-1; D is uncertain. Germline lookup yields CDR1 SNHLY and CDR2 FYNNEI. This CDR3 has 15 amino acids. V was pared by 7 bases and J by 4 bases, with 17 bases between. CDR3 in amino acids: CASTFNPESYNEQFF. As DNA, the CDR3 is TGTGCCAGCACGTTTAATCCCGAGAGTTACAATGAGCAGTTCTTC.

This chain links TRBV27 with TRBJ2-2; D is possibly TRBD2 (5 bases). This CDR3 contains 15 residues. Germline V gene lookup returns CDR1 MNHEY and CDR2 SMNVEV (reference sequence). Trimming left V 2 bases short and J 3 bases short, with 10 bases between. CDR3 sequence: CASSLRGHDTGELFF. The CDR3 DNA follows: TGTGCCAGCAGTTTAAGAGGGCATGACACCGGGGAGCTGTTTTTT.

A note on this clone: One end of the junction is discordant with germline, which a read error may explain. This CDR3 is also generated by other DNA sequences in the sample. The chain recombines TRBV18 with TRBJ1-1, with D perhaps matching TRBD1 (5 bases). The germline CDR1 and CDR2 sequences are KGHSH and LQKENI. The CDR3 consists of 13 residues. The CDR3 sequence: CASSTNEDTEAFF. CDR3 nucleotide sequence: TGTGCCAGCTCGACGAATGAGGACACTGAAGCCTTCTTT.